There are a few counts of the clone carrying this T cell receptor beta chain. Its antigen is unknown. Regarding time point: blood at routine non-recurrence follow-up after resection. The authors sequenced whole RNA from tumor, nontumor lung or frozen PBMC without sorting. The source of the sample is a study of spatial heterogeneity in lung cancer. Study observations and caveats: At tumor resection, ubiquitous expanded TCRs were detected in blood more often than later.

This CDR3 is built from 15 residues. J gave up 0 bases and V 4 bases, and 2 bases lay outside the gene matches. The germline V gene has CDR1 SGHDN and CDR2 FVKESK. A single record per CDR3 protein comes from TCRdb applying MiXCR to the 5' RACE reads. This table has around 20,000 distinct CDR3 sequences, around 9.6% appearing once. This receptor was taken from a male donor with early-stage non-small cell lung cancer. This chain joins TRBV14 and TRBJ2-2; TRBD1 matches 7 bases. This sample comprised PBMCs, obtained at follow-up. CDR3 residues: CASSPGQPNTGELFF. The CDR3 nucleotides are TGTGCCAGCAGCCCGGGACAGCCGAACACCGGGGAGCTGTTTTTT.